This TCR beta chain is drawn from a study of blood T cell repertoires in COVID-19 (dated by TCRdb to the early 2020s). Regarding the complete study: Samples from collaborators originated in the United States, Italy and Spain and spanned both the acute and convalescent phases of COVID-19. The material from the prospective study consisted of cDNA or gDNA derived from T cells, B-cell-depleted T cells, or PBMCs. The repertoires were made available in a free public database intended to serve as a resource for research on the immune response to SARS-CoV-2. The dataset comprised deeply sampled blood TCRbeta repertoires from subjects exposed to, actively infected with, or recovered from COVID-19. Where available, HLA class I and class II types were taken from metadata supplied by the sample provider and were not determined by assay-based typing. Samples were obtained from the ongoing ImmuneRACE study (first 160 participants) and from 1,254 subjects provided by 6 global collaborators. A de-identified subject ID, COVID-19 status, age in years and sex were almost always included in the sample metadata. The full study reports these points: Clinical and demographic metadata were provided uncurated, with the amount varying by source and participant.

The immunoSEQ Assay, a bias-controlled multiplex PCR, was used to amplify TCRbeta CDR3 regions from genomic DNA. Regarding the original processing steps: The number of nucleated cells in each sample was estimated by amplification of reference gene primers within the assay. Sequence reads were collapsed and filtered to measure the absolute abundance of every unique TCRbeta CDR3 rearrangement. For each sample, productive Simpson clonality was calculated as the square root of Simpson's diversity index over productive rearrangements. The table comes from immuneACCESS by way of TCRdb, which keeps in-frame sequences with V and J called. Part of the clones is missing from these tables; in studies checked, under half for an unresolved V gene and the rest for unknown reasons. V and J calls and clone size come straight from that table; D and trimming were deduced from the DNA. This sample lists over 300,000 clones; around 83% were detected once. Clones ranked in the top ten supply 1% to 1.5% of the sample.

The CDR3 contains 15 residues, cysteine and phenylalanine counted. Just CDR3 DNA is preserved here, 45 bases in frame from base 1. The germline V gene encodes CDR1 LNHDA and CDR2 SQIVND (reference sequence). V is pared back by 4 bases and J by 4 bases, with 11 bases lying between the germline termini. Whole blood was collected in K2EDTA tubes by collaborating institutions according to the institutions' own protocols. For TCRbeta analysis, collaborator samples were shipped as frozen whole blood, as isolated PBMCs, or as DNA extracted from either sample type. In regard to this clone: Its recognized antigen is unknown. No clone much larger than this one lies a single base away; base qualities are absent.

The receptor was isolated from a woman aged 50 to 60 with acute or convalescent COVID-19. Here the chain combines TRBV19 and TRBJ1-6; TRBD1 is a possible D gene, resting on 5 matching bases. Sequenced input: peripheral blood. CDR3 protein: CASSKGDGYNSPLHF. Here is the DNA: TGTGCCAGTAGTAAAGGGGATGGGTATAATTCACCCCTCCACTTT.